This T cell receptor beta chain was sequenced for a study of monozygotic twins with cystic fibrosis. About the research overall: Library input was around 2.8 micrograms of fragmented DNA, with about 15 PCR cycles.

As concerns this clone: Its antigen remains unknown.

The V segment lost 5 bases and the J segment 2 bases; nucleotides outside the gene matches: 5. Germline V CDR1 and CDR2: LNHDA, SQIVND (reference sequence). This CDR3 has 14 amino acids. General observations from the study: J usage was most co-twin-similar in 8 of 16 pairs, V in 13. Monozygotic CF twins shared more identical nucleotide clonotypes than unrelated patients.

Measured with immunoSEQ multiplex PCR; TCRdb has only the in-frame clones, and not every one. The table includes tens of thousands of clones, 95% to 98% detected once. The sequenced sample consisted of blood. The chain couples TRBV19 to TRBJ1-1; 7 bases map to TRBD1. The source of this sequence is a girl aged 10 to 17 with cystic fibrosis. The CDR3 region is CASSQTGYNTEAFF. The CDR3 region has the DNA TGTGCCAGTAGTCAGACAGGGTACAACACTGAAGCTTTCTTT.